This T cell receptor beta chain was obtained from a study of human T cells and chemical hapten exposure listed by TCRdb under 2021. With regard to the full study: For sensitization, 2% DPC in acetone was applied to a roughly 2 cm by roughly 2 cm area of upper inner arm skin. Patients additionally received weekly therapeutic DPC doses to the scalp throughout the approximately 25-week study period. Patch tests used Finn chambers with 0.01% DPC on the upper back, scored after 6 days by International Contact Dermatitis Research Group standards. Alopecia areata with under or over 50% scalp involvement, alopecia totalis and alopecia universalis were represented in the patient cohort, which was mostly female. The libraries were sequenced as a pool, and the TCR yield per sample differed mostly because of small variations in library volumes within the pool. The study tracked peripheral blood TCR repertoire changes in vivo during primary and secondary sensitization to the hapten diphenylcyclopropenone (DPC) in alopecia patients. Blood samples were taken from patients before sensitization (week 0) and at 2, 6 and about 24 weeks after DPC sensitization. Blood for TCR sequencing was provided by twenty-nine alopecia patients at one to four time points (pre-sensitization, 2, 6 and 24 weeks). Each blood RNA sample was used to sequence both TCR alpha and TCR beta chains.

Only a few counts were recorded for this clonotype. What antigen it recognizes has not been identified. No much larger clone exists at a distance of one base, and base qualities are not known. Counted from cysteine to phenylalanine, this CDR3 has 15 amino acids. Only the CDR3 region is kept as DNA, spanning 45 bases read in frame from base 1. The germline V gene encodes CDR1 DFQATT and CDR2 SNEGSKA (reference sequence). At the junction V is shortened by 4 bases and J by 2 bases; bases outside the gene matches: 7. The paper as a whole reports these results and caveats: DPC sensitization did not change how many TCRs were above 1 in 1000 frequency, and no evidence was found of alterations in global repertoire structure. Significantly more large CDR3 similarity clusters were formed by expanded TCRs than by pre-sensitization or healthy control sets, consistent with antigen-driven responses. After repeated subsampling, changes were observed in the strength of the expansion versus patch-test correlation and in the threshold at which the correlation became significant. Because all patients had alopecia, a presumed autoimmune disease, the immune response of the patients might differ from that of healthy individuals. Patch test score was positively correlated with the number of PT1 expanded TCRs, with significance at thresholds 8, 16 and 32 but not at 4.

This specimen's time point label, per the study, means: patch test 1, 2 weeks after DPC sensitization. What this sample's treatment or condition label stands for: therapeutic diphenylcyclopropenone sensitization with weekly scalp DPC. Unfractionated whole blood was collected in Tempus Blood RNA tubes, and total RNA was extracted from that blood. At every patch-test visit, the blood draw took place before the patch test was put on. Patients were eligible if aged 18 to 70, diagnosed with alopecia and judged suitable for DPC therapy, and pregnant patients were excluded. The library was obtained by RACE. The sequencer listed for this sample is NextSeq 500. During library preparation, unique molecular identifiers were attached to individual cDNA molecules so that TCRs could be counted quantitatively and reproducibly. The paper's data handling went like this. The median number of TCRs per sample was 95,638, ranging from about 23,224 to 690,600. The Decombinator software suite was used to annotate the V, J and CDR3 of the TCR reads. To make PS versus PT1 abundance plots, every sample was subsampled to the same number of TCRs (28,000). TCRs were defined as expanded if absent before sensitization and observed at least eight times at the 2-week time point. The public reads were quality trimmed at Q25 with fastp and then assembled into clones with MiXCR by TCRdb, keeping productive beta chains. Each entry is one CDR3 protein sequence, shown with its most common DNA and genes. The V and J calls reflect TCRdb's pipeline rather than the authors' work. This sample gives 40,000 to 65,000 distinct CDR3 sequences in total; 11% of them show up just once. Under 2% of the sample goes to the ten largest clones.

Material: whole blood, obtained in connection with sensitization to the hapten diphenylcyclopropenone (DPC). The V and J segments used are TRBV20-1 and TRBJ2-2; 7 nucleotides in the junction match TRBD2. The receptor was derived from a woman aged 40 to 55 with alopecia areata. Some clones in this sample may be carry-over from other donors' samples. The CDR3 region has the sequence CSATLADRNTGELFF. In nucleotide form, the sequence is TGCAGTGCTACCCTAGCGGATAGAAACACCGGGGAGCTGTTTTTT.